This TCR beta chain was recorded in a study of cytomegalovirus exposure and HLA in healthy donors. Study-wide results and limits: Common viral pathogens were later found to be apparently linked to several of the most significant clusters. The study had only CMV serostatus as immune exposure information. There were reportedly fewer N-insertions in an Asian-associated ancestry cluster than the approximately 600-donor mean, in a later analysis. Later on, an analysis tied approximately 17,000 TCR beta sequences to HLA alleles at 0.05 false discovery rate.

This clone was seen just once. Its matching antigen is unknown. The PCR was carried out with 60 Vbeta primers and 13 Jbeta primers. The data were produced by immunoSEQ multiplex PCR, yet TCRdb's version contains in-frame clones alone and is incomplete. In the table there are about 170,000 clones, around 62% of which are singletons. The sequenced material came from PBMCs. The sequence was obtained from a middle-aged man in good health and CMV-seronegative.

CDR3 amino acids: CASRRGGPPSYEQYF. In nucleotides, the CDR3 is TGTGCCAGCAGGCGTGGGGGCCCCCCTTCCTACGAGCAGTACTTC. J is TRBJ2-7 and V is TRBV21-1; no check of the table's D call, TRBD1, against the DNA was made. TRBV21-1 is deemed a pseudogene. CDR3 length equals 15 residues.